This T cell receptor (beta chain) was documented in a study of cytomegalovirus exposure and HLA in healthy donors. V was pared by 2 bases and J by 7 bases, with 11 bases between. Germline V CDR1 and CDR2: MNHEY, SVGAGI. This CDR3 has 13 residues. Nominal health characterized the donors when sampled, though unrecorded immune exposures were likely. The study, taken as a whole, reports: Reportedly, fewer N-insertions than the approximately 650-donor mean appeared in an Asian-associated ancestry cluster in a later analysis. The analysis excluded some indistinguishable V segments, including TRBV6-2 and TRBV6-3. DRB1 had the most TCR associations and HLA-C the fewest, a later analysis found, with rates varying by HLA locus.

A multiplex PCR was run with 60 Vbeta primers and 13 Jbeta primers. This table comes from immunoSEQ multiplex PCR, and its TCRdb copy is limited to in-frame clones, with some not included. The table records about 180,000 clones, just over 75% of them present only once. In this sample, this clone turned up a few times. Its specificity is unknown. The genes are TRBV6-5 and TRBJ1-2; D unclear. This clonotype was obtained from a man aged 18-30 years in good health and CMV-seronegative. The sample consisted of PBMCs. The CDR3 region is CASSYEAESGYTF. The DNA of the CDR3 is TGTGCCAGCAGTTACGAAGCTGAATCTGGCTACACCTTC.